Included here is one TCR beta chain sequence, with context. Sequenced by immunoSEQ multiplex PCR; TCRdb stores in-frame clones only, minus some. The sample contains tens of thousands of clones, 85% of which appear only once. The data belong to a study of neoadjuvant anti-PD-1 for oral cavity cancer. Study in general: Before surgery, most patients got three to four biweekly 3 mg/kg nivolumab doses. Around day 43, patients without progression received a fourth nivolumab dose before surgery.

As to time point: after neoadjuvant nivolumab, at surgical resection. The receptor comes from a person aged 35-79 years with oral cavity squamous cell carcinoma. This sample comprised PBMCs, obtained after nivolumab (anti-PD-1) treatment.

CDR3 nucleotide sequence: TGTGCCAGCTCACCACGAGGACAGGGGGATCAGCCCCAGCATTTT. Its translation is CASSPRGQGDQPQHF. The J gene is TRBJ1-5, the V gene TRBV18, with TRBD1 matching 10 bases. This CDR3 is 15 amino acids long. Germline V gene lookup returns CDR1 KGHSH and CDR2 LQKENI. The V gene end was trimmed by 1 base and the J gene end by 5 bases; junction bases not matched to a gene: 2. The whole variable domain, remainder taken from reference TRBV18 and TRBJ1-5, is NAGVMQNPRHLVRRRGQEARLRCSPMKGHSHVYWYRQLPEEGLKFMVYLQKENIIDESGMPKERFSAEFPKEGPSILRIQQVVRGDSAAYFCASSPRGQGDQPQHFGDGTRLSIL.